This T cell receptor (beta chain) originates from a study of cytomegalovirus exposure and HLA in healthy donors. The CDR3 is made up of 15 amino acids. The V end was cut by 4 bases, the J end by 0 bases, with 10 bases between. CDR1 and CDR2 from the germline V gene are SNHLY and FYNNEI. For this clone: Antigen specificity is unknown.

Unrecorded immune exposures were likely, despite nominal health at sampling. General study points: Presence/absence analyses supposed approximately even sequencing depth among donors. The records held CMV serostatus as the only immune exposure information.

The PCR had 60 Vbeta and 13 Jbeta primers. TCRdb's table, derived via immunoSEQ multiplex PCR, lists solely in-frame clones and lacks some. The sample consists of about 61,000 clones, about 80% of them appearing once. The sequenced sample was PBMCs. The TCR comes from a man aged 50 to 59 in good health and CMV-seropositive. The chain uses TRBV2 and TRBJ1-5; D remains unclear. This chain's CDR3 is CASSGSSNSNQPQHF. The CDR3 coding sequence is TGTGCCAGCAGTGGCTCCAGTAATAGCAATCAGCCCCAGCATTTT.